The 10 T cell receptor beta chains in this list originate from one sample, sequenced in a study of Ad26.COV2.S vaccination and SARS-CoV-2 variants. The protocol was immunoSEQ multiplex PCR, while the TCRdb copy is restricted to in-frame clones and leaves out a portion. The sample lists roughly 350,000 clones; roughly 87% were seen once. Treatment given: 19 received Ad26.COV2.S at low or high dose, single or two shots; about five received placebo; per-sample allocation not given. All samples were drawn on day 63, counting from the first vaccine or placebo injection. This specimen consisted of peripheral blood, obtained in a trial of Ad26.COV2.S vaccine versus placebo. Source of these receptors: a person aged 18 to 59 who received the Ad26.COV2.S COVID-19 vaccine or a placebo.

This sequence joins TRBV30 and TRBJ2-3; 11 bases match TRBD2. Unmatched junction bases numbered 9, after V lost 0 bases and J lost 4 bases. CDR1 and CDR2 from the germline V gene are GTSNPN and SVGIG (reference sequence). The CDR3 totals 17 residues. CDR3 bases: TGTGCCTGGAGTGTACTAGCGGGGGTCCTCGGGGCAGATACGCAGTATTTT. This codes for CAWSVLAGVLGADTQYF.

The V call is TRBV7-3, the J call TRBJ2-6; either TRBD1 or TRBD2 may supply D (5 bases each). Germline CDR1 is SGHTA and CDR2 is FQGTGA. V was trimmed by 2 bases and J by 2 bases, leaving 10 bases between them. CDR3 size: 16 residues. CDR3 protein: CASSLQGEAGANVLTF. CDR3 coding DNA: TGTGCCAGCAGCTTACAGGGAGAGGCTGGGGCCAACGTCCTGACTTTC.

The chain carries TRBV7-9 and TRBJ2-2; D gene unclear. Germline CDR1 is SEHNR and CDR2 is FQNEAQ (reference sequence). The CDR3 has 12 residues. V lost 4 bases and J 5 bases, leaving 5 bases between the germline ends. Here the CDR3 DNA reads TGTGCCAGCAGCTCTCGTACCGGGGAGCTGTTTTTT. This gives the protein CASSSRTGELFF.

The V call is TRBV20-1, the J call TRBJ2-3; 8 nucleotides match TRBD2. The length of the CDR3 is 15 residues. CDR1 is DFQATT, CDR2 SNEGSKA, per germline (reference sequence). After removal of 3 bases from V and 5 bases from J, the junction contained 10 bases not matched to a gene. CDR3 loop: CSASVSGEYGDTQYF. The DNA of the CDR3 is TGCAGTGCTAGTGTTAGCGGGGAGTATGGAGATACGCAGTATTTT.

The chain employs TRBV19 and TRBJ1-4, with a tentative D call TRBD1 (5 bases). The CDR3 length is 14 residues. The V end was cut by 5 bases, the J end by 4 bases, with 11 bases between. The germline V gene encodes CDR1 LNHDA and CDR2 SQIVND (reference sequence). CDR3 sequence reads: CASSSQGLNEKLFF. The CDR3 DNA sequence: TGTGCCAGTAGTTCGCAGGGCCTTAATGAAAAACTGTTTTTT.

In its sample, this clone was seen once. V and J are TRBV5-1 and TRBJ2-7; 9 nucleotides line up with TRBD1. The CDR3 spans 16 residues. V lost 4 bases to trimming and J lost 4 bases; unmatched junction nucleotides: 12. CDR1 is SGHRS, CDR2 YFSETQ, per germline. CDR3 sequence reads: CASSREPGQGTYEQYF. DNA for the CDR3: TGCGCCAGCAGCCGAGAGCCGGGACAGGGTACGTACGAGCAGTACTTC.

The chain couples TRBV5-8 to TRBJ1-5; 9 bases fit TRBD1. There are 15 residues in the CDR3. V dropped 0 bases and J dropped 2; count of bases not matched to a gene: 0. Germline V gene lookup returns CDR1 SGHTS and CDR2 YDEGEE. The CDR3 nucleotides are TGTGCCAGCAGCTTGGGACAGGGGGGCAATCAGCCCCAGCATTTT. Its translation: CASSLGQGGNQPQHF.

The J gene is TRBJ2-1, the V gene TRBV10-3, with 8 bases matching TRBD1. CDR3 length: 14 residues. CDR1 and CDR2 from the germline V gene are ENHRY and SYGVKD. V was clipped by 5 bases and J by 5 bases; unmatched bases: 5. Written as DNA, the CDR3 is TGTGCCATCAGTCCGGGACAGGCGAACAATGAGCAGTTCTTC. This gives the protein CAISPGQANNEQFF.

The rearrangement joins TRBV4-1 to TRBJ2-3; weak D call: TRBD1 (6 bases). V shed 0 bases and J shed 9 bases, with 16 bases lying between them. CDR1 MGHRA and CDR2 YSYEKL come from the germline V gene. The CDR3 totals 15 residues. The CDR3 bases are TGCGCCAGCAGCCAAGATTCCGACAGGTTTGAGACGCAGTATTTT. Encoded protein: CASSQDSDRFETQYF.

The chain joins TRBV7-2 to TRBJ2-5; possibly TRBD2 for D (7 bases). The germline gives CDR1 SGHTA, CDR2 FQGNSA. CDR3 length: 14 amino acids. The ends were cut back, 3 bases at V and 5 bases at J, with 13 bases in the middle. In DNA, the CDR3 is TGTGCCAGCAGCTTTGGGGGGGCGCGGGAGACCCAGTACTTC. Its translation: CASSFGGARETQYF.